Below are 5 T cell receptor beta chains sequenced from a single sample in a study of shared clonotypes between healthy human individuals. Measured with immunoSEQ multiplex PCR; TCRdb has only the in-frame clones, and not every one. The sample carries 2 million to 3 million clones, 93% recorded once. Sequencing was carried out using naive CD4+ T cells from PBMCs. Sample subset: CD45RA+ positively selected. These receptors originate from a young man in good health. Some clones in this sample may be carry-over from other donors' samples.

In this sample, this clone turned up once. The chain combines TRBV6-5 with TRBJ2-7; D unresolved. Trimming shortened V by 7 bases and J by 6 bases, and 22 bases separated the two germline ends. Germline CDR1 is MNHEY and CDR2 is SVGAGI. There are 15 residues in the CDR3. The CDR3 sequence: CASKPKVPPLSEQYF. CDR3 coding DNA: TGTGCCAGCAAACCGAAGGTCCCTCCCCTCTCCGAGCAGTACTTC.

The chain carries TRBV6-1 and TRBJ2-1; 8 bases line up with TRBD2. The V and J ends lost 6 bases and 5 bases, in that order; junction bases with no gene match: 6. In germline, CDR1 is MNHNS, CDR2 SASEGT. This CDR3 spans 14 amino acids. CDR3 coding DNA: TGTGCCAGCAGGATTAGCGGGGTAAACAATGAGCAGTTCTTC. Translating it yields CASRISGVNNEQFF.

The V call is TRBV27, the J call TRBJ1-3; the match to TRBD1 covers 7 bases. The CDR3 extends over 14 amino acids. Trimming removed 4 bases from V and 6 bases from J; junction bases left unmatched: 6. The V gene's germline CDR1 is MNHEY and CDR2 SMNVEV (reference sequence). The CDR3 loop is CASSSRDSTNTIYF. The CDR3, as DNA: TGTGCCAGCAGTTCGAGGGACAGCACAAACACCATATATTTT.

J is TRBJ2-6 and V is TRBV5-1; 9 nucleotides line up with TRBD1. The CDR3 covers 18 residues. Unmatched junction bases numbered 4, after V lost 0 bases and J lost 0 bases. Germline lookup yields CDR1 SGHRS and CDR2 YFSETQ. CDR3 region: CASSLVGTGRSGANVLTF. The CDR3 region has the DNA TGCGCCAGCAGCTTGGTCGGGACAGGGCGCTCTGGGGCCAACGTCCTGACTTTC.

In this sample, this clone turned up a few times. J is TRBJ1-2 and V is TRBV29-1, with D maybe TRBD1 (5 bases). This CDR3 spans 16 amino acids. Deletions cut 2 bases from V and 2 bases from J, with 18 bases between. The germline CDR1 and CDR2 sequences are SQVTM and ANQGSEA. This chain's CDR3 is CSVETLRAGLNYGYTF. The CDR3 DNA sequence: TGCAGCGTTGAAACGTTAAGGGCAGGGCTGAACTATGGCTACACCTTC.